These 22 T cell receptor beta chains were all obtained from the same sample, sequenced in a study of Ad26.COV2.S vaccination and SARS-CoV-2 variants. Regarding treatment: roughly 20 received Ad26.COV2.S at low or high dose, single or two shots; several received placebo; per-sample allocation not given. Collection of samples fell on day 63 after the first vaccine or placebo injection. This table comes from immunoSEQ multiplex PCR, and its TCRdb copy is limited to in-frame clones, with some not included. In the table there are some 370,000 clones, around four fifths of which are singletons. The material was peripheral blood, obtained in a trial of Ad26.COV2.S vaccine versus placebo. These receptors were taken from a person between 18 and 59 years old who received the Ad26.COV2.S COVID-19 vaccine or a placebo.

The chain is built from TRBV29-1 and TRBJ2-3; 8 bases agree with TRBD2. CDR3 length: 15 residues. Germline V CDR1 and CDR2: SQVTM, ANQGSEA. V lost 6 bases, J lost 2 bases, and 10 bases stayed unmatched. CDR3 loop: CSVWGSSGNTDTQYF. Written as DNA, the CDR3 is TGCAGCGTCTGGGGAAGTAGCGGGAACACAGATACGCAGTATTTT.

The chain is built from TRBV19 and TRBJ2-7, with D perhaps TRBD2 (6 bases). Germline V gene sequence: CDR1 LNHDA, CDR2 SQIVND (reference sequence). The ends were cut back, 10 bases at V and 2 bases at J, with 9 bases in the middle. The CDR3 is 11 residues long. The CDR3 protein is CATAGPYEQYF. CDR3 DNA: TGTGCCACGGCGGGACCCTACGAGCAGTACTTC.

This clone turned up a few times. The chain carries TRBV2 and TRBJ1-1; possible D gene TRBD1, 5 bases. CDR3 size: 15 residues. Trimming pared 3 bases from V and 0 bases from J, leaving 11 bases between. Per the germline V gene, CDR1 is SNHLY and CDR2 is FYNNEI. Written as DNA, the CDR3 is TGTGCCAGCAGTGAGGACACTTCTATGAACACTGAAGCTTTCTTT. Amino acid sequence: CASSEDTSMNTEAFF.

The chain combines TRBV7-9 with TRBJ1-5; D unresolved. CDR3 length: 14 amino acids. Deletions cut 1 base from V and 6 bases from J, with 10 bases between. Germline CDR1 reads SEHNR; CDR2 reads FQNEAQ (reference sequence). The CDR3 nucleotides are TGTGCCAGCAGCTTAGATTCGAACGGTCAGCCCCAGCATTTT. Translated, it gives CASSLDSNGQPQHF.

V is TRBV6-5 and J is TRBJ1-3, with D unresolved. The ends were cut back, 0 bases at V and 0 bases at J, with 9 bases in the middle. Germline V CDR1 and CDR2: MNHEY, SVGAGI. The CDR3 runs 16 residues. For the CDR3, the DNA is TGTGCCAGCAGTTACTCGAACACGTTCTCTGGAAACACCATATATTTT. The encoded protein is CASSYSNTFSGNTIYF.

The rearrangement uses TRBV18 and TRBJ1-1; unclear D gene. The V end lost 2 bases, the J end lost 3 bases, and 10 bases lay between the germline ends. In germline, CDR1 is KGHSH, CDR2 LQKENI. The CDR3 covers 14 residues. CDR3 sequence reads: CASSPRWIHTEAFF. The CDR3, as DNA: TGTGCCAGCTCACCAAGGTGGATACACACTGAAGCTTTCTTT. Drawing the rest from reference TRBV18 and TRBJ1-1, the complete variable domain is NAGVMQNPRHLVRRRGQEARLRCSPMKGHSHVYWYRQLPEEGLKFMVYLQKENIIDESGMPKERFSAEFPKEGPSILRIQQVVRGDSAAYFCASSPRWIHTEAFFGQGTRLTVV.

The chain has TRBV27 and TRBJ1-2; TRBD1 agrees at 7 bases. V trimming: 3 bases; J trimming: 4 bases; junction bases outside the gene matches: 11. The CDR3 has 16 amino acids. Germline CDR1 is MNHEY and CDR2 is SMNVEV (reference sequence). The CDR3 loop reads CASSFRQGSGAYGYTF. The CDR3 DNA is TGTGCCAGCAGTTTCAGACAGGGATCAGGAGCCTATGGCTACACCTTC.

This rearrangement joins TRBV7-8 to TRBJ2-1, with 9 bases matching TRBD2. V lost 3 bases and J lost 4; bases outside the gene matches: 7. The CDR3 spans 16 residues. Germline V gene data show CDR1 as SGHVS and CDR2 as FQNEAQ. The CDR3 coding sequence is TGTGCCAGCAGCTTTATGTATAGCGGGGGATACAATGAGCAGTTCTTC. It codes for CASSFMYSGGYNEQFF.

This clone was picked up one time. J is TRBJ2-3 and V is TRBV13; D ambiguous. V gave up 1 base and J gave up 5 bases, with 10 bases separating them. The CDR3 runs 14 residues. Germline CDR1 and CDR2: PRHDT and FYEKMQ (reference sequence). CDR3 coding DNA: TGTGCCAGCAGCTTAGCTGATACTTTAGATACGCAGTATTTT. It is translated as CASSLADTLDTQYF.

This rearrangement joins TRBV20-1 to TRBJ1-1; weak D call: TRBD1 (6 bases). The CDR3 runs to 11 residues. The V end was cut by 7 bases, the J end by 2 bases, with 8 bases between. Looked up from germline, CDR1 is DFQATT and CDR2 is SNEGSKA (reference sequence). For the CDR3, the DNA is TGCAGTGGGACAGTTAACACTGAAGCTTTCTTT. The encoded protein is CSGTVNTEAFF.

V is TRBV19 and J is TRBJ2-1, with 9 bases that match TRBD2. CDR3 length: 15 amino acids. The junction had 12 bases not matched to a gene; V was cut back by 8 bases and J by 7 bases. Germline V CDR1 and CDR2: LNHDA, SQIVND (reference sequence). CDR3 nucleotides: TGTGCCAGTCGGAATTCGCGGGGGGGCTGGAATGAGCAGTTCTTC. It encodes CASRNSRGGWNEQFF.

V gene TRBV20-1 combines with J gene TRBJ2-1; 14 bases are shared with TRBD2. From germline, CDR1 is DFQATT and CDR2 SNEGSKA (reference sequence). This CDR3 spans 17 amino acids. Losses at the gene ends were 3 bases for V and 3 bases for J; bases not matched to a gene: 7. This CDR3 is CSASRLAGGPGYNEQFF. The CDR3 DNA reads TGCAGTGCTAGTAGACTAGCGGGAGGGCCGGGCTACAATGAGCAGTTCTTC.

The count of this clone is one. The gene calls are TRBV29-1 and TRBJ2-3; TRBD2 matches 9 bases. The CDR3 contains 11 residues. V dropped 7 bases and J dropped 9; count of bases not matched to a gene: 5. CDR1 SQVTM and CDR2 ANQGSEA come from the germline V gene. The CDR3 DNA is TGCAGCGCCCAGACTAGCGGAACGCAGTATTTT. Translation: CSAQTSGTQYF.

V gene TRBV14 combines with J gene TRBJ2-5; 10 bases map to TRBD2. CDR3 length equals 19 residues. Germline V gives CDR1 SGHDN, CDR2 FVKESK. Trimming removed 5 bases from V and 0 bases from J; junction bases left unmatched: 15. The CDR3 bases are TGTGCCAGCAGCGCCAGCGGGGGGGTATTCGGTTGGTACCAAGAGACCCAGTACTTC. Translated: CASSASGGVFGWYQETQYF. The whole variable domain, remainder taken from reference TRBV14 and TRBJ2-5, is EAGVTQFPSHSVIEKGQTVTLRCDPISGHDNLYWYRRVMGKEIKFLLHFVKESKQDESGMPNNRFLAERTGGTYSTLKVQPAELEDSGVYFCASSASGGVFGWYQETQYFGPGTRLLVL.

The rearrangement joins TRBV2 to TRBJ2-3; D possibly uses TRBD1 or TRBD2 (5 bases each). CDR1 and CDR2 from the germline V gene are SNHLY and FYNNEI. V was shortened by 6 bases and J by 8 bases, with 15 bases between the two germline ends. This CDR3 is 13 amino acids long. The CDR3 here is CASSDSGAGTQYF. CDR3 nucleotide sequence: TGTGCCAGCAGCGACAGTGGGGCGGGTACGCAGTATTTT.

This clone is a singleton in its sample. Here the CDR3 reads CASSPGLAGGRETQYF. The DNA of the CDR3 is TGTGCCAGCAGCCCCGGACTAGCGGGGGGGCGAGAGACCCAGTACTTC. J is TRBJ2-5 and V is TRBV5-4; 15 bases agree with TRBD2. CDR1 SGHNT and CDR2 YYREEE come from the germline V gene (reference sequence). The CDR3 has 16 amino acids. J lost 4 bases, V lost 4 bases, and 5 bases had no gene match.

This clone was seen only a few times. The gene calls are TRBV2 and TRBJ2-2, with 10 nucleotides matching TRBD2. Germline assignment: CDR1 SNHLY and CDR2 FYNNEI. The junction had 6 bases not matched to a gene; V was cut back by 7 bases and J by 4 bases. The CDR3 totals 15 residues. In nucleotides, the CDR3 is TGTGCCAGCACCCTAGCGGGAGTAGGCACCGGGGAGCTGTTTTTT. It specifies CASTLAGVGTGELFF.

The chain combines TRBV11-3 with TRBJ1-1; D remains ambiguous. With 5 bases removed from V and 3 bases from J, the gap between germline ends came to 10 bases. The V gene's germline CDR1 is SGHNT and CDR2 YENEEA. The CDR3 contains 13 residues. CDR3 loop: CASSHRSDTEAFF. The DNA for the CDR3 is TGTGCCAGCAGCCATCGTTCTGACACTGAAGCTTTCTTT.

This clone was picked up one time. The chain uses TRBV19 and TRBJ1-1; 7 bases line up with TRBD1. With 6 bases clipped from V and 0 bases from J, the junction kept 4 bases outside the gene matches. CDR1 is LNHDA, CDR2 SQIVND, per germline (reference sequence). This CDR3 region has 14 residues. The CDR3 DNA reads TGTGCCAGTAGGGTTGGGACAGTGAACACTGAAGCTTTCTTT. Protein product: CASRVGTVNTEAFF.

The chain uses TRBV2 and TRBJ2-7; D is undetermined. Germline-derived CDR1 and CDR2 are SNHLY and FYNNEI. The CDR3 consists of 10 residues. V lost 3 bases, J lost 9 bases, and 6 bases lay in between. The CDR3 here is CASSDFVQYF. In nucleotides, the CDR3 is TGTGCCAGCAGTGATTTTGTGCAGTACTTC.

This chain connects TRBV10-1 to TRBJ1-5; the D gene is possibly TRBD1 (5 bases). The CDR3 is made up of 13 amino acids. V was cut by 3 bases and J by 4 bases, with 7 bases left in between. Germline lookup yields CDR1 WNHNN and CDR2 SYGVQD (reference sequence). CDR3: CASSEGANQPQHF. In nucleotides, the CDR3 is TGCGCCAGCAGTGAAGGGGCAAATCAGCCCCAGCATTTT.

The J gene is TRBJ2-5, the V gene TRBV7-2, with TRBD2 matching 8 bases. This CDR3 spans 14 amino acids. The germline gives CDR1 SGHTA, CDR2 FQGNSA. The J segment lost 0 bases and the V segment lost 6 bases, leaving 3 bases of the junction unmatched. The CDR3 reads CASRETSDQETQYF. The CDR3 bases are TGTGCCAGCAGGGAGACTAGCGACCAAGAGACCCAGTACTTC.